This T cell receptor (beta chain) is drawn from a study of Ad26.COV2.S vaccination and SARS-CoV-2 variants. Study in general: Each vaccinee took Ad26.COV2.S intramuscularly, once or twice 56 days apart.

Libraries were prepared by immunoSEQ multiplex PCR; TCRdb keeps only in-frame clonotypes and omits some of them. This sample has 410,000 or so clones; over 75% occur once, and the top ten carry 9% to 15%. This CDR3 is 14 amino acids long. Trimming stripped 3 bases from V and 1 base from J, with 9 bases between. Germline V gene data show CDR1 as SGHTA and CDR2 as FQGNSA. As to treatment: roughly 18 received Ad26.COV2.S at low or high dose, single or two shots; 5 received placebo; per-sample allocation not given. The samples date from day 63 after the first vaccine or placebo injection. The rearrangement joins TRBV7-2 to TRBJ2-5; D ambiguous. The sequence came from a person aged 18-65 years who received the Ad26.COV2.S COVID-19 vaccine or a placebo. This material consisted of peripheral blood, taken in a trial of Ad26.COV2.S vaccine versus placebo. DNA of the CDR3: TGTGCCAGCAGCTTCCAATTTGCCCAAGAGACCCAGTACTTC. This translates into CASSFQFAQETQYF.